This T cell receptor beta chain was observed in a study of blood T cell repertoires in COVID-19. Study information: Sites across the United States, Italy and Spain contributed samples from acute and convalescent COVID-19. Sample material is recorded as cDNA or gDNA derived from T cells, B-cell-depleted T cells, or PBMCs.

Methods used by the authors: Reference gene primer amplification gave nucleated cell count estimates. TCRdb keeps only in-frame clones here, not all; method: immunoSEQ multiplex PCR. V and J calls and clone size follow that table, whereas D and trimming were derived from the DNA. Among roughly 700,000 clones listed, about 87% were seen once. V dropped 0 bases and J dropped 2; count of bases not matched to a gene: 5. CDR3 length: 16 amino acids. Looked up from germline, CDR1 is SGDLS and CDR2 is YYNGEE. Sequencing was carried out using peripheral blood. The V call is TRBV9, the J call TRBJ2-3; 8 bases match TRBD1. The TCR was taken from a woman aged 18-35 years with acute or convalescent COVID-19. The CDR3 loop reads CASSVDVQGATDTQYF. The CDR3 bases are TGTGCCAGCAGCGTAGATGTGCAGGGGGCCACAGATACGCAGTATTTT. The full variable domain, its missing parts supplied by reference TRBV9 and TRBJ2-3, is DSGVTQTPKHLITATGQRVTLRCSPRSGDLSVYWYQQSLDQGLQFLIQYYNGEERAKGNILERFSAQQFPDLHSELNLSSLELGDSALYFCASSVDVQGATDTQYFGPGTRLTVL.